The rows below give T cell receptor beta chains drawn from one sample of a study of cytomegalovirus exposure and HLA in healthy donors. Libraries were prepared by immunoSEQ multiplex PCR; TCRdb keeps only in-frame clonotypes and omits some of them. The sample has fewer than 200,000 clones; roughly 84% are singletons. Sequencing was performed on PBMCs. The receptor source for this set is a girl younger than two in good health and CMV-seronegative. Both conserved end residues are part of each CDR3. Clone size is not always given. Where it is, it says once, few, many or a class for expanded clones.

size	V	CDR3
-	TRBV9	CASSTKGGPGPGELFF
-	TRBV2	CASRTGGGNNQPQHF
-	TRBV7-2	CASSLPALGYTF
-	TRBV13	CASSPRPTSGGGETQYF
-	TRBV7-2	CASSLDGTGYSGNTIYF
-	TRBV9	CASGGDTDTQYF
-	TRBV5-4	CASTRLSGPPPYEQYF
-	TRBV9	CASSPSGQDQYTF
-	TRBV6-5	CASTRLAGPYEQYF
-	TRBV5-1	CASSLAGTGSAEQYF
-	TRBV2	CASSAPSGTVAYEQYF
-	TRBV2	CASSARSGTGSTEAFF
-	TRBV6-1	CASSEYPPRGGNTIYF
once	TRBV6-1	CASSEDSQETQYF
once	TRBV30	CAWSVVMVRGDEKLFF
-	TRBV10-3	CAISVAGPPTDTQYF
-	TRBV7-6	CASSPTLGAWGYTF
-	TRBV28	CASKTGNPYEQYF
-	TRBV27	CASSSQGQGETQYF
once	TRBV2	CASSPLAGGVNEQFF
few	TRBV19	CASSTGDSNTGELFF
-	TRBV10-3	CAIRRGRDVGTIYF
-	TRBV5-3	CARSLDRASSGANVLTF
-	TRBV4-1	CASSRPSGGSTDTQYF